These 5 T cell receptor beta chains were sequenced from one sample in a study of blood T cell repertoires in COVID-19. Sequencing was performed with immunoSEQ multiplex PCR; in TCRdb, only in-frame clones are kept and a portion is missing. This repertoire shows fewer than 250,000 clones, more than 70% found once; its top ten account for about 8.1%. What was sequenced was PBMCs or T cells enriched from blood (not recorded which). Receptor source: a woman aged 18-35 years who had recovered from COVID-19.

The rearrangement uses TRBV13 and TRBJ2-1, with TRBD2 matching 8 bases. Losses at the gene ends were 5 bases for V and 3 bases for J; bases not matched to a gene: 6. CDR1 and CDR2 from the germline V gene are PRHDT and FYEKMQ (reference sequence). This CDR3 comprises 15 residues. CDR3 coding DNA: TGTGCCAGCAGCCGTAGCGGGGAAGGCTACAATGAGCAGTTCTTC. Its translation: CASSRSGEGYNEQFF.

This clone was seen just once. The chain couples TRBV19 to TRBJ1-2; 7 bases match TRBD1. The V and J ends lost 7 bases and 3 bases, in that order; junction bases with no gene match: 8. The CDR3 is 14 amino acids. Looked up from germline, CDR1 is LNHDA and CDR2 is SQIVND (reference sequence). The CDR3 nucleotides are TGTGCCAGTATCCCAAAGCAGGGGGACTATGGCTACACCTTC. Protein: CASIPKQGDYGYTF.

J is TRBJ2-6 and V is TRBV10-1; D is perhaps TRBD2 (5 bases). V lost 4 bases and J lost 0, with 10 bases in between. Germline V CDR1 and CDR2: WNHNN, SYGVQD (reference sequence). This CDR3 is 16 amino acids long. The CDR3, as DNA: TGCGCCAGCAGTGGGTCCGGAGGCTCTGGGGCCAACGTCCTGACTTTC. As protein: CASSGSGGSGANVLTF.

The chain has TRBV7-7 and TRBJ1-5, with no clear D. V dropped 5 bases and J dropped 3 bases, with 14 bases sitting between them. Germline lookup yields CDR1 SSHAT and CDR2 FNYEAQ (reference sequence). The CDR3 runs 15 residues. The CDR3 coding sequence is TGTGCCAGCAGCCGCGCTGCGGGATTCAATCAGCCCCAGCATTTT. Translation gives CASSRAAGFNQPQHF. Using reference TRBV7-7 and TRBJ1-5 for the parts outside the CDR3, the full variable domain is GAGVSQSPRYKVTKRGQDVTLRCDPISSHATLYWYQQALGQGPEFLTYFNYEAQPDKSGLPSDRFSAERPEGSISTLTIQRTEQRDSAMYRCASSRAAGFNQPQHFGDGTRLSIL.

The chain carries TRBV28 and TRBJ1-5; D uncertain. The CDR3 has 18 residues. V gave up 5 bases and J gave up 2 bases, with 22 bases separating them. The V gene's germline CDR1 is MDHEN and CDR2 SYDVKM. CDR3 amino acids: CASSPLRRKFYGNQPQHF. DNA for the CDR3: TGTGCCAGCAGTCCTCTTCGGAGGAAATTTTATGGCAATCAGCCCCAGCATTTT.